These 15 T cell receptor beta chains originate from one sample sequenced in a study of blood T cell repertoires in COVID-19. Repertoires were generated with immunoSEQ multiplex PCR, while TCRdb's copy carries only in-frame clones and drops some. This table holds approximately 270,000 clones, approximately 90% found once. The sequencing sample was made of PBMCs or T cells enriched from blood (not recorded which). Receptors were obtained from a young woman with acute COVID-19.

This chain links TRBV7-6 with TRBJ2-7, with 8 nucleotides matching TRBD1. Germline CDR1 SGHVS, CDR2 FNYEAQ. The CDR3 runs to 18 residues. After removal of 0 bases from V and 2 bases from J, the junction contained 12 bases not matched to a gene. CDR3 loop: CASSLARSTGTGAYEQYF. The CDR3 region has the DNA TGTGCCAGCAGCTTAGCGCGTTCAACAGGGACAGGAGCCTACGAGCAGTACTTC.

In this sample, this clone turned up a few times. CDR3 nucleotide sequence: TGTGCCAGCAGCCCCGGGCAGGGATCTCCTAATGAGCAGTTCTTC. It codes for CASSPGQGSPNEQFF. The chain employs TRBV3-1 (or the pseudogene TRBV3-2) and TRBJ2-1, with TRBD1 as a possible D gene (5 bases). The CDR3 length is 15 residues. V was clipped by 4 bases and J by 7 bases, with 17 bases between them. Germline V gene sequence: CDR1 LGHDT, CDR2 YNNKEL (reference sequence).

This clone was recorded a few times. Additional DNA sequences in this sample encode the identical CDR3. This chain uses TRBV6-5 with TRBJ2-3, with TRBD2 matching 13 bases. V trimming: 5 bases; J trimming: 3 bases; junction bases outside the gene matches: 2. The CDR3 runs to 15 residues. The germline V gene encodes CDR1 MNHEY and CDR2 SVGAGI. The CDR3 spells CASSPGLAGTDTQYF. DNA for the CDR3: TGTGCCAGCAGTCCGGGACTAGCGGGGACAGATACGCAGTATTTT.

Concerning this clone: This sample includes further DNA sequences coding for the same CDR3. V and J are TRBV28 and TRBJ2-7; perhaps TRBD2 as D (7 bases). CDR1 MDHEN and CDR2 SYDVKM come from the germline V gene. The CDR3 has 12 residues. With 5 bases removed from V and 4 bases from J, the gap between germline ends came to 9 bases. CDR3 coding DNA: TGTGCCAGCAGTCGGGGGGCTTACGAGCAGTACTTC. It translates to CASSRGAYEQYF.

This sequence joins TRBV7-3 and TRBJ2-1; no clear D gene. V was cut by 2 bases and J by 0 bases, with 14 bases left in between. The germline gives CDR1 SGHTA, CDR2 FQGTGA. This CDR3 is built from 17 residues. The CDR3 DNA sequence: TGTGCCAGCAGCTTAGTGCCAGGCCCCAGCTCCTACAATGAGCAGTTCTTC. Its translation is CASSLVPGPSSYNEQFF.

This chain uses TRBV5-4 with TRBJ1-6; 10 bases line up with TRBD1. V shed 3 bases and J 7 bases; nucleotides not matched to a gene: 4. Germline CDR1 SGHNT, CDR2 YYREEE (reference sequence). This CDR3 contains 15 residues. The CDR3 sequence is CASSYGQGENSPLHF. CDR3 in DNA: TGTGCCAGCAGCTACGGACAGGGGGAGAATTCACCCCTCCACTTT.

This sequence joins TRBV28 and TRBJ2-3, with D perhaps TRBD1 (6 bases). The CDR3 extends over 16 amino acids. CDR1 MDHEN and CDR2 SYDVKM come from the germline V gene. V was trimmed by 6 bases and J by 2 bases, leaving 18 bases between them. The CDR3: CASSPAGTPITDTQYF. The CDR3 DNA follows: TGTGCCAGCAGCCCCGCCGGGACACCGATCACAGATACGCAGTATTTT.

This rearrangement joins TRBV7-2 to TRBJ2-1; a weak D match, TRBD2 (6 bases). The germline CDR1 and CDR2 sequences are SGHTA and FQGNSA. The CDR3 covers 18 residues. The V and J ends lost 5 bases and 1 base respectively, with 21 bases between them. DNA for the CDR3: TGTGCCAGCAGCGACGGGTTGCGCGGGATTATGTCCTACAATGAGCAGTTCTTC. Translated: CASSDGLRGIMSYNEQFF.

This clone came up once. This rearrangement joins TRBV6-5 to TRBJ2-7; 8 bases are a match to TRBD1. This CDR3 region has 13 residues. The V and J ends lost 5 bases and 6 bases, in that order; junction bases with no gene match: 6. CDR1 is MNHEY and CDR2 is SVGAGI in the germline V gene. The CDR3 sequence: CASSPGQGGEQYF. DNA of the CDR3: TGTGCCAGCAGTCCCGGACAGGGTGGCGAGCAGTACTTC.

The CDR3 DNA reads TGTGCCAGCAGTTTTGGGGCACCGGGGGTTCAGCCCCAGCATTTT. Translation: CASSFGAPGVQPQHF. This chain links TRBV28 with TRBJ1-5; TRBD1 is a possible D gene (5 bases). Germline loops: CDR1 MDHEN, CDR2 SYDVKM. The CDR3 consists of 15 residues. V was cut by 3 bases and J by 6 bases, with 15 bases left in between.

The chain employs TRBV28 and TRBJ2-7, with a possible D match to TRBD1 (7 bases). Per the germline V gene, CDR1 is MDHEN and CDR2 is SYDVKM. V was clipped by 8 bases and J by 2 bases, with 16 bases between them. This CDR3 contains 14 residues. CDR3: CASYKAGQTYEQYF. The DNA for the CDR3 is TGTGCCAGCTATAAGGCGGGACAGACCTACGAGCAGTACTTC. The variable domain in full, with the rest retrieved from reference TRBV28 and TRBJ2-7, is DVKVTQSSRYLVKRTGEKVFLECVQDMDHENMFWYRQDPGLGLRLIYFSYDVKMKEKGDIPEGYSVSREKKERFSLILESASTNQTSMYLCASYKAGQTYEQYFGPGTRLTVT.

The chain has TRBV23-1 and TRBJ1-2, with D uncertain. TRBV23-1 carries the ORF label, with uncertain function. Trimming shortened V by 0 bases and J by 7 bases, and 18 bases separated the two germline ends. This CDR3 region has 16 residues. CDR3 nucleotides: TGCGCCAGCAGTCAATCCAGAATCCTTTTAACAGTTGGCTACACCTTC. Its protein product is CASSQSRILLTVGYTF.

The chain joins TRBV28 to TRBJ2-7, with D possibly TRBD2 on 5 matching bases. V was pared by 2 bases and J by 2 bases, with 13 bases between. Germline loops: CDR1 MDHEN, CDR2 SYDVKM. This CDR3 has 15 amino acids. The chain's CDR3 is CASSLSSGSTYEQYF. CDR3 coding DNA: TGTGCCAGCAGTTTAAGCTCGGGATCAACCTACGAGCAGTACTTC.

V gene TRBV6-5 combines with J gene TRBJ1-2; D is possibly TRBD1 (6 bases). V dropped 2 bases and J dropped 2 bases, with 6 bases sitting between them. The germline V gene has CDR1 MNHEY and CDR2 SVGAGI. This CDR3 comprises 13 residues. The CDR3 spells CASSYQGNYGYTF. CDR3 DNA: TGTGCCAGCAGTTACCAGGGGAACTATGGCTACACCTTC.

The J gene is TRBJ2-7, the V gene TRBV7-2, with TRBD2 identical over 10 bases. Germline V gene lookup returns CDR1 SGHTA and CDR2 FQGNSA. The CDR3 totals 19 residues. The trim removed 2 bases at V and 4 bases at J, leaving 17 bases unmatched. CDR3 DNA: TGTGCCAGCAGCTTAAAGCTAAGTCTAGCGGGGGCCGCTGGGTACGAGCAGTACTTC. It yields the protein CASSLKLSLAGAAGYEQYF.